The clone carrying this T cell receptor beta chain occurred many times. Its antigen is undetermined. Losses at the gene ends were 5 bases for V and 1 base for J; bases not matched to a gene: 7. The CDR3 is 15 residues long. CDR1 SGHTA and CDR2 FQGNSA come from the germline V gene. These data originate in a study of T cell repertoires in cytomegalovirus infection. General study results and limits: In two of eight donors, the top clonotype was HLA-C-restricted CMV-specific.

One entry per CDR3 protein results from TCRdb running MiXCR on the reads. This table has about 140,000 distinct CDR3 sequences, roughly 6% appearing once. This receptor was identified in a human donor in good health (CMV status not recorded). Some clones in this sample may be carry-over from other donors' samples. The V and J genes are TRBV7-2 and TRBJ2-5, with TRBD1 matching over 7 bases. What was sequenced was PBMCs. CDR3 protein: CASSKPQGPQETQYF. CDR3 sequence (DNA): TGTGCCAGCAGCAAACCACAGGGGCCCCAAGAGACCCAGTACTTC.